A single sample is the source of the 8 T cell receptor beta chains below, sequenced in a study of T cells in Graves' hyperthyroidism and ophthalmopathy. Researchers amplified the TCR beta CDR3 regions from RNA transcripts. The primer set for the first-round RT-PCR of the TCR CDR3 was HTBI. TCRdb processed the multiplex PCR reads anew with MiXCR; each CDR3 protein has one entry. The sample carries hundreds of thousands of distinct CDR3 sequences, just over 45% recorded once. Sequences were obtained from peripheral blood or thyroid tissue (not recorded which). The source of these receptors is a woman younger than 30 with Graves' hyperthyroidism.

The rearrangement joins TRBV24-1 to TRBJ2-3; D is perhaps TRBD2 (5 bases). The CDR3 runs 13 residues. Trimming cost V 9 bases and J 5 bases, with 14 bases left between them. CDR1 is KGHDR, CDR2 SFDVKD, per germline. CDR3 bases: TGTGCCACCGGTTACAATGAGGGAGATACGCAGTATTTT. Its translation: CATGYNEGDTQYF.

About this clonotype itself: This sequence may be a read error, since a much larger clone differs from it by one base. The V call is TRBV7-9, the J call TRBJ2-7; 10 bases agree with TRBD2. The CDR3 spans 14 residues. Germline values: CDR1 SEHNR, CDR2 FQNEAQ (reference sequence). For the CDR3, the DNA is TGTGCCAGCAGCGGACTAGCGGCGGTCTACGAGCAGTGCTTC. Translating gives CASSGLAAVYEQCF.

As concerns this clonotype: Likely a read error: the CDR3 ends without its conserved phenylalanine or tryptophan. V usage is TRBV2 and J usage is TRBJ1-2; unclear D gene. V was pared by 5 bases and J by 7 bases, with 17 bases between. This CDR3 spans 14 amino acids. Germline V gene lookup returns CDR1 SNHLY and CDR2 FYNNEI. CDR3 nucleotide sequence: TGTGCCAGCAGTCTACGTTCGCCCCGCGGTGGCTACACCATC. This translates into CASSLRSPRGGYTI.

This clonotype was counted only a few times. This sequence joins TRBV20-1 and TRBJ2-5; D gene unclear. The CDR3 covers 12 residues. V dropped 0 bases and J dropped 5 bases, with 7 bases sitting between them. Germline V gene lookup returns CDR1 DFQATT and CDR2 SNEGSKA (reference sequence). The CDR3 nucleotides read TGCAGTGCTAGAGATCTCTGGGAGACCCAGTACTTC. Translated: CSARDLWETQYF.

The V call is TRBV2, the J call TRBJ1-1, with D possibly being TRBD1 (5 bases). The CDR3 runs 15 residues. V was trimmed by 5 bases and J by 2 bases, leaving 15 bases between them. Germline V gives CDR1 SNHLY, CDR2 FYNNEI. DNA of the CDR3: TGTGCCAGCAGTTACCTTAGGGGAGGAAACACTGAAGCTTTCTTT. This gives the protein CASSYLRGGNTEAFF.

Many counts were recorded for this clonotype. This chain links TRBV24-1 with TRBJ1-1, with D maybe TRBD1 (6 bases). V was shortened by 3 bases and J by 7 bases, with 14 bases between the two germline ends. In germline, CDR1 is KGHDR, CDR2 SFDVKD. The CDR3 is 14 amino acids. CDR3 in DNA: TGTGCCACCAGTGATAGGAGGGACAATAGTGAAGCTTTCTTT. This codes for CATSDRRDNSEAFF.

V is TRBV2 and J is TRBJ1-1; D remains ambiguous. Between the trimmed V and J ends, which lost 6 bases and 0 bases, there was a span of 8 bases. In germline, CDR1 is SNHLY, CDR2 FYNNEI. There are 13 residues in the CDR3. In DNA, the CDR3 is TGTGCCAGCAGCCAAAACCTGAACACTGAAGCTTTCTTT. Translated, it gives CASSQNLNTEAFF. Looking up the rest from reference TRBV2 and TRBJ1-1 gives the full variable domain: EPEVTQTPSHQVTQMGQEVILRCVPISNHLYFYWYRQILGQKVEFLVSFYNNEISEKSEIFDDQFSVERPDGSNFTLKIRSTKLEDSAMYFCASSQNLNTEAFFGQGTRLTVV.

The CDR3 spells CASSDQAGGPSYEQYF. The CDR3 DNA reads TGTGCCAGCAGTGATCAAGCGGGAGGGCCATCCTACGAGCAGTACTTC. The rearrangement uses TRBV25-1 and TRBJ2-7; TRBD2 matches at 10 bases. Germline values: CDR1 MGHDK, CDR2 SYGVNS. Losses at the gene ends were 3 bases for V and 1 base for J; bases not matched to a gene: 6. The CDR3 totals 16 residues.